These 12 T cell receptor beta chains originate from one sample sequenced in a study of blood T cells in healthy people across ages. The authors ran a second PCR of 7 to 11 cycles using a sample-barcoded 5' primer and a J-beta primer mix. Each CDR3 protein gets one entry after TCRdb re-called the 5' RACE reads with MiXCR. The table records over 550,000 distinct CDR3 sequences, approximately 30% of them present only once. What was sequenced was blood. These receptors all come from a woman at least 80 years old in good health.

This clonotype was recorded at least ten times. Compared with germline, one end of the junction differs, possibly owing to a read error. V and J are TRBV7-9 and TRBJ1-1; 7 nucleotides agree with TRBD1. This CDR3 is 14 amino acids long. Germline CDR1 is SEHNR and CDR2 is FQNEAQ (reference sequence). CDR3 in amino acids: CASSLGTVNTEAFF. CDR3 DNA: TGCGCCAGCAGCTTGGGGACAGTGAACACTGAAGCTTTCTTT.

This clonotype was counted at least ten times. The chain links TRBV5-1 to TRBJ2-7; possibly TRBD1 for D (6 bases). CDR3 length equals 15 residues. V was shortened by 0 bases and J by 2 bases, with 12 bases between the two germline ends. The germline CDR1 and CDR2 sequences are SGHRS and YFSETQ. This CDR3 is CASSLEGVLTYEQYF. The CDR3 region has the DNA TGCGCCAGCAGCTTGGAGGGGGTCTTGACCTACGAGCAGTACTTC.

This clonotype came up many times. The V gene is TRBV20-1, the J gene TRBJ2-1; 7 positions agree with TRBD1. This CDR3 region has 14 residues. Looked up from germline, CDR1 is DFQATT and CDR2 is SNEGSKA (reference sequence). Germline trimming cut 3 bases from V and 5 bases from J; bases unmatched to any gene: 7. The CDR3 sequence: CSASTGALNNEQFF. DNA of the CDR3: TGCAGTGCTAGTACAGGGGCACTAAACAATGAGCAGTTCTTC.

This clonotype is medium-sized (0.01 to 0.1%). This chain uses TRBV20-1 with TRBJ2-1, with D possibly TRBD2 on 6 matching bases. V lost 3 bases and J lost 6, with 12 bases in between. The germline V gene encodes CDR1 DFQATT and CDR2 SNEGSKA (reference sequence). The CDR3 extends over 13 amino acids. CDR3 sequence reads: CSASPSGRNEQFF. The CDR3 bases are TGCAGTGCTAGCCCCAGCGGGCGCAATGAGCAGTTCTTC.

This chain uses TRBV20-1 with TRBJ2-1; 8 nucleotides align to TRBD2. The germline CDR1 and CDR2 sequences are DFQATT and SNEGSKA (reference sequence). CDR3 length equals 15 residues. J was trimmed by 6 bases and V by 1 base; bases with no gene match: 8. For the CDR3, the DNA is TGCAGTGCTAGAGGCCAGCGGGAGATGGGCAATGAGCAGTTCTTC. Encoded protein: CSARGQREMGNEQFF.

In this sample, this clonotype turned up a few times. The chain carries TRBV12-3 or TRBV12-4 and TRBJ2-3; TRBD1 might be the D (5 bases). The CDR3 is 16 residues long. Trimming pared 7 bases from V and 5 bases from J, leaving 22 bases between. CDR3 sequence reads: CASKGGAGVRGDTQYF. CDR3 nucleotide sequence: TGTGCCAGCAAAGGTGGGGCCGGAGTGAGAGGAGATACGCAGTATTTT.

This chain links TRBV20-1 with TRBJ1-5; 8 bases agree with TRBD1. The germline V gene has CDR1 DFQATT and CDR2 SNEGSKA (reference sequence). This CDR3 is 16 amino acids long. V was clipped by 8 bases and J by 0 bases; unmatched bases: 12. This chain's CDR3 is CSPDSTGGYSNQPQHF. CDR3 coding DNA: TGCAGTCCAGATTCCACAGGGGGTTATAGCAATCAGCCCCAGCATTTT.

There are many counts of this clonotype. The CDR3 sequence: CATKGTGEGDQPQHF. The CDR3 coding sequence is TGTGCCACCAAAGGGACAGGGGAAGGCGATCAGCCCCAGCATTTT. The chain couples TRBV10-3 to TRBJ1-5; 10 bases match TRBD1. The CDR3 runs to 15 residues. Germline loops: CDR1 ENHRY, CDR2 SYGVKD. V shed 10 bases, J shed 5 bases, and the junction held 11 bases outside the gene matches.

V and J are TRBV7-9 and TRBJ2-1; weak D call: TRBD2 (5 bases). With 8 bases removed from V and 0 bases from J, the gap between germline ends came to 14 bases. The CDR3 sequence is 15 residues long. Germline CDR1 SEHNR, CDR2 FQNEAQ (reference sequence). In nucleotides, the CDR3 is TGTGCCAGCCGCGGGTTAACGGGCTCCTACAATGAGCAGTTCTTC. Translated, it gives CASRGLTGSYNEQFF.

This clonotype was observed many times. This chain connects TRBV11-2 to TRBJ1-2, with TRBD1 matching over 9 bases. Trimming at V came to 1 base and at J to 6 bases, leaving 6 bases not matched to a gene. CDR1 SGHAT and CDR2 FQNNGV come from the germline V gene. This CDR3 region has 15 residues. CDR3 sequence (DNA): TGTGCCAGCAGCTTAGGGGACAGGGCAGGGGATGGCTACACCTTC. Its protein product is CASSLGDRAGDGYTF.

This clonotype was counted many times. The chain links TRBV7-9 to TRBJ2-7; TRBD1 is a possible D gene (5 bases). This CDR3 is built from 15 residues. V lost 5 bases to trimming and J lost 1 base, with 15 bases between them. Germline-derived CDR1 and CDR2 are SEHNR and FQNEAQ (reference sequence). CDR3 nucleotide sequence: TGTGCCAGCAGCCCAGTGAGGACAAGATCCTACGAGCAGTACTTC. This codes for CASSPVRTRSYEQYF.

This rearrangement joins TRBV10-3 to TRBJ1-6, with 8 positions matching TRBD1. From germline, CDR1 is ENHRY and CDR2 SYGVKD. The CDR3 extends over 15 amino acids. After removal of 3 bases from V and 6 bases from J, the junction contained 4 bases not matched to a gene. The CDR3 loop reads CAISDDRGTNSPLHF. The CDR3 DNA reads as TGTGCCATCAGTGATGACAGGGGTACTAATTCACCCCTCCACTTT.